The present T cell receptor (beta chain) was sequenced within a study of blood T cell repertoires in COVID-19. For the study at large: Both acute and convalescent COVID-19 samples were obtained from the United States, Italy and Spain. The cDNA or gDNA used as material had been derived from T cells, B-cell-depleted T cells, or PBMCs.

Original processing methods: Reference gene primer amplification in the assay estimated nucleated cell counts. Sequencing was performed with immunoSEQ multiplex PCR; in TCRdb, only in-frame clones are kept and a portion is missing. D and trimming were read from the DNA, whereas the V and J calls and clone size are those reported in that table. The table shows fewer than 500,000 clones, with 70% to 90% occurring only once. Germline assignment: CDR1 DFQATT and CDR2 SNEGSKA (reference sequence). V lost 6 bases and J lost 3, with 8 bases in between. The length of the CDR3 is 11 residues. The sequence was obtained from a woman aged 25 to 39 with active or convalescent COVID-19. The sample consisted of peripheral blood. The V gene is TRBV20-1, the J gene TRBJ1-2; tentative D call: TRBD1 (6 bases). CDR3 sequence: CSARTDYGYTF. Here the CDR3 DNA reads TGCAGTGCACGGACAGACTATGGCTACACCTTC.